The TCR beta chain under discussion was sequenced for a study of blood T cell repertoires in COVID-19. Study context: The study drew acute and convalescent COVID-19 samples from the United States, Italy and Spain.

The germline V gene encodes CDR1 SGHRS and CDR2 YFSETQ. Between the trimmed V and J ends, which lost 1 base and 3 bases, there was a span of 12 bases. This CDR3 spans 15 amino acids. Authors' analysis steps: Cell counts per sample came from amplifying reference gene primers. Profiled with immunoSEQ multiplex PCR; TCRdb holds only in-frame clones, not every one. V, J and clone size reflect that table, while D and trimming were determined from the DNA. Of fewer than 80,000 clones listed, around 85% are singletons. The clonotype comes from a man under 40 with acute or convalescent COVID-19. The sequenced sample was peripheral blood. The chain links TRBV5-1 to TRBJ2-3; TRBD2 is a possible D gene (6 bases). The CDR3 DNA sequence: TGCGCCAGCAGCTTGTATGACGGAGGGACAGATACGCAGTATTTT. Its protein product is CASSLYDGGTDTQYF.